This T cell receptor (beta chain) was recorded in a study of T cell responses to AZD1222 COVID-19 vaccine. V lost 3 bases to trimming and J lost 4 bases; unmatched junction nucleotides: 4. Germline CDR1 reads LNHDA; CDR2 reads SQIVND (reference sequence). The CDR3 contains 15 residues. For this clone: The target antigen is unknown.

Researchers grouped second doses given at about 4 or about 12 weeks into one pool. Broader study findings: Seropositive AZD1222 recipients at baseline numbered only five or six. Increases in Spike-specific TCR breadth and depth were seen after two AZD1222 doses. Females outnumbered males among donors, who were mostly white British; clonal diversity was possibly underestimated.

Clones were read by immunoSEQ multiplex PCR, and TCRdb kept only the in-frame ones, dropping some. The repertoire holds fewer than 130,000 clones, with around 90% as singletons. Sequences were derived from peripheral blood, sampled 28 days after the second AZD1222 dose. This clonotype was sampled from an adult who received the AZD1222 COVID-19 vaccine. The V and J genes are TRBV19 and TRBJ2-7; 12 nucleotides agree with TRBD1. The CDR3 here is CASSMGQGAQYEQYF. The CDR3 nucleotides read TGTGCCAGTAGTATGGGACAGGGGGCGCAATACGAGCAGTACTTC.